One T cell receptor (beta chain) is described in this entry. Its antigen is not known. These data come from a study of cytomegalovirus exposure and HLA in healthy donors. Study-wide points: Further analysis was carried out later, and it showed several of the most significant clusters appearing linked to common viral pathogens.

13 Jbeta primers and 60 Vbeta primers were used for the PCR. Clones were read by immunoSEQ multiplex PCR, and TCRdb kept only the in-frame ones, dropping some. The sample holds approximately 59,000 clones, 65% to 80% seen once. Sequences were obtained from PBMCs. The receptor was derived from a middle-aged man in good health and CMV-seropositive.

The CDR3 region is CSSTQGQGETQYF. The CDR3 DNA sequence: TGCAGCAGTACTCAGGGCCAGGGAGAGACCCAGTACTTC. This chain uses TRBV29-1 with TRBJ2-5; D might be TRBD1 (5 bases). Germline CDR1 SQVTM, CDR2 ANQGSEA. V lost 8 bases and J 4 bases, leaving 17 bases between the germline ends. This CDR3 is built from 13 residues.